This TCR beta chain appears in the sequencing data of a study of radiotherapy plus CTLA-4 blockade in lung cancer. Only in-frame clones appear in the TCRdb table, and some are missing; sequencing was by immunoSEQ multiplex PCR. The sample has approximately 90,000 clones, roughly 80% seen once. This material consisted of peripheral blood, taken from a patient treated with radiotherapy plus ipilimumab. This TCR came from a human donor with non-small cell lung cancer who had stable disease on radiotherapy plus ipilimumab.

CDR3 bases: TGTGCCTGGGTTAGGGCTAGGAGCTCCTACAATGAGCAGTTCTTC. Translating it yields CAWVRARSSYNEQFF. The chain is built from TRBV30 and TRBJ2-1; no definite D call. V lost 5 bases and J 0 bases, leaving 14 bases between the germline ends. Germline CDR1 reads GTSNPN; CDR2 reads SVGIG (reference sequence). The CDR3 consists of 15 residues. The whole variable domain, remainder taken from reference TRBV30 and TRBJ2-1, is SQTIHQWPATLVQPVGSPLSLECTVEGTSNPNLYWYRQAAGRGLQLLFYSVGIGQISSEVPQNLSASRPQDRQFILSSKKLLLSDSGFYLCAWVRARSSYNEQFFGPGTRLTVL.